This T cell receptor (beta chain) was documented in a study of somatic mutations in cytotoxic T cells in rheumatoid arthritis (dated by TCRdb to between 2016 and 2019). Regarding the study in general: Before any treatment started and right after they were diagnosed, patients gave peripheral blood samples (roughly 31 ml EDTA). TCRB deep sequencing was performed for approximately 60 rheumatoid arthritis patients and 20 healthy controls. To characterize clonality, the study used TCRB deep sequencing while asking whether somatic mutations are carried by expanded CD8+ T-cell clones in newly diagnosed, untreated rheumatoid arthritis. Patient and control groups had essentially identical median ages. Some T-cell populations stained with V beta antibodies were sorted by flow on a FACSAria II or Sony SH800 to nearly 100% purity, with sorted V beta1+ cells additionally subjected to TCRB sequencing.

Flow cytometry confirmed the purity of CD4+ and CD8+ cells that had been isolated by positive magnetic bead selection on an AutoMACS. Clonal expansions were first screened by flow cytometry with a TCR V beta antibody panel, then characterized by TCRB deep sequencing of sorted CD8+ fractions. Isolation of peripheral blood mononuclear cells was done through Ficoll-Paque PLUS density gradient separation. DNA from CD4-enriched, CD8-enriched or PBMC samples was extracted using Nucleospin Tissue or Tissue XS kits and then quantified on a Qubit 2.0 fluorometer. V loses 1 base of germline sequence and J loses 4 bases, and the interval between the two ends is 10 bases. The CDR1 and CDR2 encoded by the germline V gene (reference sequence) are SEHNR and FQNEAQ. Reading from cysteine to phenylalanine, the CDR3 counts 15 amino acids. Only the CDR3 DNA is retained, 45 bases long and in frame from the first base.

This clone appeared once. Its antigen target is currently unknown. One base away there is no much larger clone; base qualities are not given. Overall study results and their limits: An increase of CD8+ clonality with age was seen in patients (Spearman r ≈ 0.5) but not in healthy controls. It was unknown which antigens the expanded CD8+ clones targeted, and their absence from virus-specific databases did not exclude viral specificity. In about an eighth of the roughly 65 patients the largest CD8+ clone exceeded 20% of CD8+ cells, and several identical CD8+ TCRB sequences were shared between blood and synovial fluid. Rheumatoid arthritis patients and age-matched healthy controls did not significantly differ in CD8+ T-cell clonality. The slight underrepresentation of TRBV07 in patients was not corrected for multiple comparisons.

Genomic DNA underwent TCRB CDR3 sequencing using the immunoSEQ assay. Per the authors' processing: When patient CD8+ clones exceeding 1% were checked against published virus-specific TCRB sequences, only a few matched. Nothing other than productive TCRB rearrangements was included in the analyses. A clone was defined by a unique TCRB CDR3 sequence, and clonality was computed as a productive clonality index based on Shannon entropy. The template counts of each clone relative to the total templates per sample were used to calculate repertoire overlap between two samples. V-gene usage measured by flow cytometry correlated with TCRB sequencing V-gene usage, with a Spearman r of approximately 0.66. TCRdb holds this immuneACCESS table with in-frame rearrangements only. Some clones are missing; in checked studies, unresolved V genes explain under half, and the rest has no known cause. V, J and clone size are taken as reported in that table, and D and trimming were inferred from the DNA itself. This sample holds more than 9,000 clones; 55% to 75% were observed only once. The top ten clones comprise around 35% of the sample.

The TCR was taken from an adult with rheumatoid arthritis. The chain links TRBV7-9 with TRBJ2-2; D gene: possibly TRBD1, on 5 matching bases. Material for sequencing was CD8+ T cells sorted from blood. The DNA reads TGTGCCAGCAGCTTAGTATCAAGGGGCACCGGGGAGCTGTTTTTT. Its protein reads: CASSLVSRGTGELFF.